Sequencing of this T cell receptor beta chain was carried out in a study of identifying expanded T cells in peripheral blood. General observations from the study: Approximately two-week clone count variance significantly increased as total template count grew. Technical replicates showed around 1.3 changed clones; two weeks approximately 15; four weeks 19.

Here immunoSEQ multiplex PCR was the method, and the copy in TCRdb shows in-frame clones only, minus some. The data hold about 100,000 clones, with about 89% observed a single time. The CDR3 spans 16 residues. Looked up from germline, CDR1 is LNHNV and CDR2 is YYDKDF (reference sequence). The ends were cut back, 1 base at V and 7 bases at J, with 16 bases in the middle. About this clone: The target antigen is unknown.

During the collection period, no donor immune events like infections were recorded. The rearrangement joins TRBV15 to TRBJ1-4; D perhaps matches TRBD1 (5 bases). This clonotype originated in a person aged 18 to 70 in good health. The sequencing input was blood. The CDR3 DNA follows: TGTGCCACCAGCAGAGGGGGGTCTCGGGGGAGTGAAAAACTGTTTTTT. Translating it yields CATSRGGSRGSEKLFF.